This TCR beta chain was profiled in a study of T cells in Graves' hyperthyroidism and ophthalmopathy. Amplification yielded TCR beta CDR3 regions, with RNA transcripts as the source. TCR CDR3 underwent first-round RT-PCR with the HTBI primer set. TCRdb re-derived calls from the multiplex PCR reads in MiXCR, one entry per CDR3 protein. The table has around 500,000 distinct CDR3 sequences, 11% to 15% seen once; the top ten hold around 13%. A roughly 9.1 ml volume of fresh peripheral blood provided the PBMCs. The CDR3 loop spans 15 amino acids. Between the trimmed V and J ends, which lost 5 bases and 0 bases, there was a span of 11 bases. Germline V gene data show CDR1 as SGHRS and CDR2 as YFSETQ.

This TCR was recovered from a woman aged 40 to 50 with Graves' hyperthyroidism. The chain couples TRBV5-1 to TRBJ2-2; possible D gene TRBD1, 5 bases. The sample was blood. DNA of the CDR3: TGCGCCAGCAGGGACACCAAGACGAACACCGGGGAGCTGTTTTTT. As protein: CASRDTKTNTGELFF.